This T cell receptor (beta chain) was sequenced in a study of blood T cell repertoires in COVID-19. TCRdb keeps only in-frame clones here, not all; method: immunoSEQ multiplex PCR. In the table there are over 75,000 clones, almost 85% of which are singletons. The CDR3 covers 15 residues. Germline CDR1 and CDR2: SGHRS and YFSETQ. With V trimmed by 6 bases and J by 6 bases, 14 bases remained unmatched. Sequenced: peripheral blood. The clonotype was recovered from a man in his sixties or seventies with acute or convalescent COVID-19. The J gene is TRBJ2-7, the V gene TRBV5-1, with TRBD1 matching over 8 bases. This CDR3 reads CASKLTGGLVGEQYF. The CDR3 nucleotides are TGCGCCAGCAAATTAACAGGGGGTCTAGTCGGCGAGCAGTACTTC.